A single sample gave rise to the 20 T cell receptor beta chains below, sequenced in a study of cytomegalovirus exposure and HLA in healthy donors. The PCR ran on 60 Vbeta and 13 Jbeta primers. Profiling relied on immunoSEQ multiplex PCR, and the TCRdb table lists in-frame clones only, not all of them. Here the sample spans 43,000 or so clones, approximately 60% being singletons. Sequencing was done on a sample of PBMCs. The receptors were gathered from a human donor in good health.

This clone was seen only a few times. V is TRBV30 and J is TRBJ1-1; D is uncertain. Germline lookup yields CDR1 GTSNPN and CDR2 SVGIG (reference sequence). This CDR3 has 12 residues. V was cut by 2 bases and J by 7 bases, with 11 bases left in between. The CDR3 here is CAWSRVGGEAFF. The CDR3 nucleotides are TGTGCCTGGAGTAGAGTAGGAGGTGAAGCTTTCTTT.

The V call is TRBV6-1, the J call TRBJ1-2, with D tentatively TRBD1 (6 bases). V lost 7 bases and J 2 bases, leaving 11 bases between the germline ends. This CDR3 comprises 13 residues. The germline V gene has CDR1 MNHNS and CDR2 SASEGT. The CDR3 is CASIRGKNYGYTF. CDR3 in DNA: TGTGCCAGCATTAGGGGGAAGAACTATGGCTACACCTTC.

The chain uses TRBV7-8 and TRBJ1-6; no definite D call. In germline, CDR1 is SGHVS, CDR2 FQNEAQ. Between the trimmed V and J ends, which lost 1 base and 7 bases, there was a span of 8 bases. The length of the CDR3 is 14 residues. CDR3 nucleotide sequence: TGTGCCAGCAGCTTAGTACCGAGCAATTCACCCCTCCACTTT. Protein: CASSLVPSNSPLHF.

This clone has a single count. The rearrangement joins TRBV9 to TRBJ2-3, with TRBD1 identical over 9 bases. This CDR3 spans 14 amino acids. Germline V gene sequence: CDR1 SGDLS, CDR2 YYNGEE. The J segment lost 1 base and the V segment lost 6 bases, leaving 3 bases of the junction unmatched. The CDR3 sequence is CASTRTGGTDTQYF. The CDR3 DNA reads TGTGCCAGCACTAGGACAGGGGGCACAGATACGCAGTATTTT.

This clone was counted a few times. The V gene is TRBV5-8, the J gene TRBJ1-3; no clear D gene. V dropped 0 bases and J dropped 0 bases, with 7 bases sitting between them. Germline V gives CDR1 SGHTS, CDR2 YDEGEE. CDR3 size: 15 residues. This CDR3 is CASSLGGHSGNTIYF. The CDR3 nucleotides read TGTGCCAGCAGCTTGGGCGGTCACTCTGGAAACACCATATATTTT.

This clone was observed a handful of times. The chain has TRBV30 and TRBJ2-1, with 9 positions matching TRBD1. Germline V gives CDR1 GTSNPN, CDR2 SVGIG (reference sequence). The CDR3 has 13 amino acids. The V segment lost 3 bases and the J segment 7 bases; nucleotides outside the gene matches: 4. The CDR3 nucleotides are TGTGCCTGGAGGAGGACAGGGGTTAATGAGCAGTTCTTC. Translated, it gives CAWRRTGVNEQFF.

The rearrangement joins TRBV29-1 to TRBJ2-5; 14 bases match TRBD2. This CDR3 has 14 residues. CDR1 is SQVTM and CDR2 is ANQGSEA in the germline V gene. V gave up 7 bases and J gave up 5 bases; unmatched junction bases: 6. CDR3 in amino acids: CSAMTSGGAETQYF. In nucleotides, the CDR3 is TGCAGCGCAATGACTAGCGGGGGGGCTGAGACCCAGTACTTC.

V and J are TRBV28 and TRBJ2-3, with 8 bases matching TRBD2. Looked up from germline, CDR1 is MDHEN and CDR2 is SYDVKM. This CDR3 comprises 14 residues. The V and J ends lost 5 bases and 2 bases, in that order; junction bases with no gene match: 3. The DNA of the CDR3 is TGTGCCAGCAGTCTACTAGCGGACACAGATACGCAGTATTTT. Its protein product is CASSLLADTDTQYF.

The chain links TRBV4-1 to TRBJ1-6; D uncertain. The germline V gene encodes CDR1 MGHRA and CDR2 YSYEKL. This CDR3 has 13 residues. The germline V and J ends were trimmed by 4 bases and 9 bases, with 10 bases remaining between them. CDR3 sequence reads: CASSRDSGSPLHF. The CDR3 DNA reads as TGCGCCAGCAGCCGAGACTCGGGTTCACCCCTCCACTTT.

V gene TRBV2 combines with J gene TRBJ1-5; 9 bases line up with TRBD1. Germline CDR1 is SNHLY and CDR2 is FYNNEI. Trimming took 6 bases from V and 7 from J; bases not matched to a gene: 4. The CDR3 is made up of 13 amino acids. CDR3 DNA: TGTGCCAGCAGGGGACAGGGCCCCCAGCCCCAGCATTTT. It yields the protein CASRGQGPQPQHF.

The rearrangement uses TRBV29-1 and TRBJ1-2; 11 nucleotides agree with TRBD1. Losses at the gene ends were 5 bases for V and 1 base for J; bases not matched to a gene: 12. The germline V gene encodes CDR1 SQVTM and CDR2 ANQGSEA. The CDR3 contains 17 residues. In nucleotides, the CDR3 is TGCAGCGTTCTGGACAGGGGGCTGGGACCAGTTAACTATGGCTACACCTTC. As protein: CSVLDRGLGPVNYGYTF.

The CDR3 is CASRRDWNTEAFF. DNA of the CDR3: TGCGCCAGCAGGAGGGACTGGAACACTGAAGCTTTCTTT. This chain connects TRBV10-1 to TRBJ1-1; a weak D match, TRBD1 (5 bases). The CDR3 runs to 13 residues. V was clipped by 6 bases and J by 1 base, with 9 bases between them. Germline V gene data show CDR1 as WNHNN and CDR2 as SYGVQD (reference sequence).

The genes are TRBV28 and TRBJ1-6, with D perhaps TRBD1 (6 bases). The CDR3 consists of 15 residues. V was pared by 2 bases and J by 10 bases, with 15 bases between. Germline V gene lookup returns CDR1 MDHEN and CDR2 SYDVKM. This chain's CDR3 is CASSLSQGRYSPLHF. The CDR3 coding sequence is TGTGCCAGCAGTTTAAGCCAGGGGCGGTACTCACCCCTCCACTTT.

This sequence joins TRBV9 and TRBJ1-5; D not certain. Trimming left V 0 bases short and J 5 bases short, with 12 bases between. The CDR3 is 15 residues long. Germline V lookup: CDR1 SGDLS, CDR2 YYNGEE. DNA of the CDR3: TGTGCCAGCAGCGTAGGAGGCAGTTGGGATCAGCCCCAGCATTTT. Translating it yields CASSVGGSWDQPQHF.

This chain joins TRBV7-2 and TRBJ1-6, with TRBD1 matching 7 bases. This CDR3 region has 14 residues. V lost 3 bases, J lost 7 bases, and 3 bases stayed unmatched. Germline V gene sequence: CDR1 SGHTA, CDR2 FQGNSA. The CDR3 loop reads CASSLGQQNSPLHF. In nucleotides, the CDR3 is TGTGCCAGCAGCTTGGGACAGCAAAATTCACCCCTCCACTTT.

The CDR3 sequence: CASSSGTGDTGELFF. The CDR3 DNA is TGTGCCAGCAGCTCCGGGACAGGGGACACCGGGGAGCTGTTTTTT. V and J are TRBV5-4 and TRBJ2-2; 10 bases are a match to TRBD1. The germline V gene has CDR1 SGHNT and CDR2 YYREEE (reference sequence). The CDR3 length is 15 residues. V shed 3 bases, J shed 3 bases, and the junction held 2 bases outside the gene matches.

This clone was detected only once. The rearrangement uses TRBV7-2 and TRBJ2-7; 10 nucleotides agree with TRBD1. Germline assignment: CDR1 SGHTA and CDR2 FQGNSA. The CDR3 covers 16 residues. After removal of 5 bases from V and 3 bases from J, the junction contained 10 bases not matched to a gene. The CDR3 here is CASSRTGQGQYYEQYF. CDR3 in DNA: TGTGCCAGCAGCCGGACGGGACAGGGGCAGTACTACGAGCAGTACTTC.

The chain carries TRBV10-3 and TRBJ2-3; 15 bases are a match to TRBD2. The CDR3 is 20 amino acids. With V trimmed by 0 bases and J by 1 base, 8 bases remained unmatched. The germline V gene encodes CDR1 ENHRY and CDR2 SYGVKD. For the CDR3, the DNA is TGTGCCATCAGTGAGTCGGGGGGACTAGCGGGGGGAACACGCACAGATACGCAGTATTTT. Amino acids: CAISESGGLAGGTRTDTQYF.

There are a few counts of this clone. One end of the junction does not line up with germline, which may come from a read error. V and J are TRBV7-7 and TRBJ1-6, with 9 bases fitting TRBD1. CDR1 is SSHAT, CDR2 FNYEAQ, per germline (reference sequence). The CDR3 totals 16 residues. The CDR3 sequence: CASNRGRLGPNSPLHF. CDR3 coding DNA: TGTGCTAGCAACAGGGGGCGTTTGGGTCCCAATTCACCCCTCCACTTT.

Here the CDR3 reads CASSATGHASTDTQYF. CDR3 in DNA: TGTGCCAGCAGCGCGACAGGACACGCTAGCACAGATACGCAGTATTTT. This chain uses TRBV5-4 with TRBJ2-3, with D possibly TRBD1 on 6 matching bases. Germline V gene lookup returns CDR1 SGHNT and CDR2 YYREEE (reference sequence). CDR3 length: 16 amino acids. Deletions cut 4 bases from V and 0 bases from J, with 15 bases between.